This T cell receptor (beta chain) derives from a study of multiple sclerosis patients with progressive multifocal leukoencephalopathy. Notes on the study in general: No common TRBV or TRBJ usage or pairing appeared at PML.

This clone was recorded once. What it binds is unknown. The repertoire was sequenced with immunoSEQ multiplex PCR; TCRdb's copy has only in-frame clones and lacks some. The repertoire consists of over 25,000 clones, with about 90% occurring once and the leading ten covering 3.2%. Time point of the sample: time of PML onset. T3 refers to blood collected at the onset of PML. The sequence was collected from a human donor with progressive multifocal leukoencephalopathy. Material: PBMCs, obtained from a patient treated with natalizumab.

For the CDR3, the DNA is TGTGCCAGCAGCTTAATTTTCACAGGGGCTGGGGCCAACGTCCTGACTTTC. Translation: CASSLIFTGAGANVLTF. The chain carries TRBV11-2 and TRBJ2-6; 7 nucleotides line up with TRBD1. Germline lookup yields CDR1 SGHAT and CDR2 FQNNGV. The CDR3 has 17 residues. Trimming removed 2 bases from V and 2 bases from J; junction bases left unmatched: 6.